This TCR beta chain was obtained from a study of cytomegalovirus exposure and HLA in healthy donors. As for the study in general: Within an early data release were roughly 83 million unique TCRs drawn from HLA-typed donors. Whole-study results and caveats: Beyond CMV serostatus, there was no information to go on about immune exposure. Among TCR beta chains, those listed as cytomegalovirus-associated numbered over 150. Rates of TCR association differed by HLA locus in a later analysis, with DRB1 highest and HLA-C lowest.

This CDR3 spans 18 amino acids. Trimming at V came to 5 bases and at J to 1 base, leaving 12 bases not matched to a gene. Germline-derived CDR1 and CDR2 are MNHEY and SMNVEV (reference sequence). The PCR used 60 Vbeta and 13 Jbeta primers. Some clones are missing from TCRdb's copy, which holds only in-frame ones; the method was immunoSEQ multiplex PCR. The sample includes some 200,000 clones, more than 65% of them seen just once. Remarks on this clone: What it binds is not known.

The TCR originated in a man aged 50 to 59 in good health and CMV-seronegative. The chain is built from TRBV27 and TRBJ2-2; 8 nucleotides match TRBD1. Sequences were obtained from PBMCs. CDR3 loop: CASSTQSPTGENTGELFF. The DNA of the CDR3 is TGTGCCAGCAGTACCCAAAGCCCGACAGGGGAGAACACCGGGGAGCTGTTTTTT.